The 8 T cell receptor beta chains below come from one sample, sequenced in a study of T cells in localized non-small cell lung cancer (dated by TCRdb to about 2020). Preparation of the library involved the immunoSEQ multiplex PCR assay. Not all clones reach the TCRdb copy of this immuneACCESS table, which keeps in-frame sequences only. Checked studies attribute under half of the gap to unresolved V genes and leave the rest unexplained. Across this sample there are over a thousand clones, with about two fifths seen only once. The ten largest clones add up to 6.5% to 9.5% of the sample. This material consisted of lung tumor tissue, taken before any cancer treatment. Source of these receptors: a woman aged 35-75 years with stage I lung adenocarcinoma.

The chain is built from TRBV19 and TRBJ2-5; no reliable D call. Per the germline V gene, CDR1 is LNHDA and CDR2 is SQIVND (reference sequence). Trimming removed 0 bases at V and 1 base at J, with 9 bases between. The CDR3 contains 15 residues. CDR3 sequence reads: CASSIDRATQETQYF. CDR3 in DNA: TGTGCCAGTAGTATAGACCGGGCCACCCAAGAGACCCAGTACTTC.

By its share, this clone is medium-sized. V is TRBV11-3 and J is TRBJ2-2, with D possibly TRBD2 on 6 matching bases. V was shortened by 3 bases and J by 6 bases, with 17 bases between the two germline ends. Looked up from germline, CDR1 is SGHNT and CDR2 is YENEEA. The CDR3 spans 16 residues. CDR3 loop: CASSLLAGPGPGELFF. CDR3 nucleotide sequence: TGTGCCAGCAGCTTGTTGGCGGGGCCGGGGCCCGGGGAGCTGTTTTTT.

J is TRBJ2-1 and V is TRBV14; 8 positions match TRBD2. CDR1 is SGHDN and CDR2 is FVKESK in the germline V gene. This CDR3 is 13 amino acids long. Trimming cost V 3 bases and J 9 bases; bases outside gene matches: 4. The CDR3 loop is CASSQGLVGEQFF. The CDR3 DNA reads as TGTGCCAGCAGCCAGGGACTAGTGGGTGAGCAGTTCTTC.

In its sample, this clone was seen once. The CDR3 protein is CASSMRGLLSNQPQHF. In DNA form, the CDR3 reads TGTGCCAGTAGTATGAGGGGCCTCCTTAGCAATCAGCCCCAGCATTTT. V gene TRBV19 combines with J gene TRBJ1-5; a weak D match, TRBD1 (5 bases). Between the trimmed V and J ends, which lost 3 bases and 0 bases, there was a span of 12 bases. Germline-derived CDR1 and CDR2 are LNHDA and SQIVND (reference sequence). The CDR3 consists of 16 residues.

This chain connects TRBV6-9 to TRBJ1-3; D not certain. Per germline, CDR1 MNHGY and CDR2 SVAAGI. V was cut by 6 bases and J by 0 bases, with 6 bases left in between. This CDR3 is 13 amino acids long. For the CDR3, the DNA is TGTGCCAGCAGCCGCACCTCTGGAAACACCATATATTTT. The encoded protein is CASSRTSGNTIYF.

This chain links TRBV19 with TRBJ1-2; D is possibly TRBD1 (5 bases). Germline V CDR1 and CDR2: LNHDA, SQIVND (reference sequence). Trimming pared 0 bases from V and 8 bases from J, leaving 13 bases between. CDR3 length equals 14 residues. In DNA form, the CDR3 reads TGTGCCAGTAGTATAGATCGGCAGGGAGGAGGCTACACCTTC. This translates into CASSIDRQGGGYTF.

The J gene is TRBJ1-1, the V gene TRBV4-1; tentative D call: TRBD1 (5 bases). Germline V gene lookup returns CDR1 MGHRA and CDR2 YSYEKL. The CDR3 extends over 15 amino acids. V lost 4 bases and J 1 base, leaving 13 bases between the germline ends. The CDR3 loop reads CASSLGGLGNTEAFF. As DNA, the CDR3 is TGCGCCAGCAGCCTTGGGGGACTCGGGAACACTGAAGCTTTCTTT.

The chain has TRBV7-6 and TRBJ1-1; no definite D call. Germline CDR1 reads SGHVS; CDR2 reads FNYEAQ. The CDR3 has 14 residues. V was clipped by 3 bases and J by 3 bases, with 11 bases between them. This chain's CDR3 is CASSFRSTDTEAFF. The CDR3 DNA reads TGTGCCAGCAGCTTTAGGAGCACAGACACTGAAGCTTTCTTT.